This T cell receptor beta chain derives from a study of human T cells and chemical hapten exposure. Study-level points and caveats: With regard to DPC sensitization, TCRs above 1 in 1000 frequency did not change.

Described time point: healthy volunteer bleed at 2 weeks. The starting material, unfractionated whole blood, was used for total RNA extraction. This clonotype has ten or more counts. Its matching antigen is unknown. The CDR3 has 15 residues. Germline CDR1 and CDR2: SGDLS and YYNGEE. V was pared by 0 bases and J by 7 bases, with 10 bases of the junction left unmatched. The library labeled individual cDNA molecules by adding unique molecular identifiers to them. TCRdb processed the RACE reads anew with MiXCR; each CDR3 protein has one entry. The data contain roughly 48,000 distinct CDR3 sequences, nearly 4.5% of them seen just once; the ten biggest clones take up approximately 5.5%.

The sample comprised whole blood. This TCR came from a human donor in good health. Some clones in this sample may be carry-over from other donors' samples. The chain uses TRBV9 and TRBJ2-7; TRBD2 aligns across 7 bases. CDR3 amino acids: CASSVGAGDWEEQYF. In nucleotides, the CDR3 is TGTGCCAGCAGCGTAGGGGCGGGAGACTGGGAGGAGCAGTACTTC.